The rows below give T cell receptor beta chains drawn from one sample of a study of T cell changes during pregnancy in multiple sclerosis. Clones were read by immunoSEQ multiplex PCR, and TCRdb kept only the in-frame ones, dropping some. Among fewer than 70,000 clones listed, about 92% were seen once. The sequencing used CD8+ T cells from peripheral blood mononuclear cells, collected in the third trimester of pregnancy. Receptors were obtained from a female donor in good health, enrolled as a control in a pregnancy study. The CDR3 runs from the conserved cysteine through the conserved F or W.

TRBV9 | CASSVYRAYTGELFF
TRBV6-6 | CASPTDSTRDEQYF
TRBV30 | CAWSVRGGRNIQYF
TRBV5-6 | CASRPGVGTEAFF
TRBV6-4 | CASSAGEPYGYTF
TRBV29-1 | CSVRGANTEAFF
TRBV5-5 | CASSLPGYEQFF
TRBV27 | CASSLIGGDGYTF
TRBV19 | CASSIAPDRVNTEAFF
TRBV27 | CASSPGFANTEAFF
TRBV5-6 | CASSRTGAIEAFF
TRBV5-4 | CASSSPSSVISGANVLTF
TRBV9 | CASSPGQGNYEQYF
TRBV19 | CASRTGVGNTEAFF
TRBV6-4 | CASTPSGGASDTQYF
TRBV30 | CAWSPGTGDSPLHF
TRBV6-1 | CASSAPGTTGGLWYGYTF
TRBV6-4 | CASSDGENQPQHF
TRBV27 | CASTTSGLQANYGYTF
TRBV7-9 | CASSGGDHLADTEAFF
TRBV1 | CTSSHLARSESTEAFF
TRBV7-9 | CASSYDREQFF
TRBV6-5 | CASSVQGQSNTEAFF
TRBV27 | CASQTGSPDTQYF
TRBV27 | CASSSGQSYEQYF
TRBV7-9 | CASSHTGGMHTEAFF
TRBV27 | CASKTVKQETQYF
TRBV19 | CASSRGLTANTEAFF
TRBV30 | CAWTESYEQYF
TRBV27 | CASSSADRGYEQYF
TRBV6-6 | CASSYPPTGDYGYTF
TRBV19 | CASSMPSGGRDNEQFF
TRBV29-1 | CSGDSMLADTQYF
TRBV19 | CASSILPLTNTGELFF
TRBV7-3 | CASTDGGTTYNEQFF
TRBV7-9 | CASSLEGEADYEQYF
TRBV6-5 | CASSSQGIGHSPLHF
TRBV7-3 | CASGRTGGGEYGYTF
TRBV28 | CASSLSRVSNYGYTF
TRBV4-3 | CASSLALPPSDGYTF
TRBV6-5 | CASRGQGDETQYF
TRBV19 | CASRQDYGYTF
TRBV9 | CASSVPVNTEAFF
TRBV7-3 | CASSPIATDTQYF
TRBV27 | CASSDGLVQETQYF
TRBV27 | CASSFGADIYEQYF
TRBV7-2 | CASIPLGRVYGYTF
TRBV30 | CAWSRTSGAPDTQYF
TRBV14 | CASSQWPGTGGDGYTF
TRBV27 | CASSFVAGGSGELFF
TRBV4-3 | CASSRLTPTGGGNTEAFF
TRBV19 | CASSIGDRGADTEAFF
TRBV4-1 | CASSQVTSGGYEQYF
TRBV2 | CASKPGFGELFF